Shown below are 29 T cell receptor beta chains from a single sample sequenced in a study of blood T cells in healthy people across ages. A second PCR, run for about 6 to 11 cycles, used a sample-barcoded 5' primer plus a J-beta primer mix. TCRdb used MiXCR to reprocess the 5' RACE reads, holding one entry per CDR3 protein. Here the sample spans about 730,000 distinct CDR3 sequences, roughly 43% being singletons. Source material: blood. Source of these receptors: a woman aged 55-69 years in good health.

The gene calls are TRBV7-8 and TRBJ2-7, with 8 bases that match TRBD2. Germline CDR1 reads SGHVS; CDR2 reads FQNEAQ. CDR3 size: 17 residues. V lost 4 bases to trimming and J lost 7 bases; unmatched junction nucleotides: 18. For the CDR3, the DNA is TGTGCCAGCAGCTACCAACCAGCGGGGGCCCCCTACAATGAGCAGTACTTC. Protein product: CASSYQPAGAPYNEQYF.

The V gene is TRBV5-1, the J gene TRBJ2-3; weak D call: TRBD2 (6 bases). The CDR3 length is 15 residues. The germline V and J ends were trimmed by 6 bases and 2 bases, with 16 bases remaining between them. Per the germline V gene, CDR1 is SGHRS and CDR2 is YFSETQ. CDR3: CASTVGSGYTDTQYF. CDR3 DNA sequence: TGCGCCAGCACCGTAGGTAGCGGATACACAGATACGCAGTATTTT.

This clonotype turned up a few times. The chain combines TRBV5-1 with TRBJ2-2; 8 bases match TRBD1. There are 14 residues in the CDR3. CDR1 and CDR2 (germline): SGHRS, YFSETQ. V was pared by 0 bases and J by 5 bases, with 0 bases of the junction left unmatched. Here the CDR3 DNA reads TGCGCCAGCAGCTTGGACAGGGGGACCGGGGAGCTGTTTTTT. Residues: CASSLDRGTGELFF.

V gene TRBV4-1 combines with J gene TRBJ1-4; D is uncertain. Trimming stripped 3 bases from V and 6 bases from J, with 11 bases between. CDR3 length equals 14 residues. Germline loops: CDR1 MGHRA, CDR2 YSYEKL. CDR3 sequence reads: CASSQALGDEKLFF. As DNA, the CDR3 is TGCGCCAGCAGCCAGGCCCTAGGTGATGAAAAACTGTTTTTT.

Only a few counts were recorded for this clonotype. The gene calls are TRBV20-1 and TRBJ2-3, with D uncertain. Germline assignment: CDR1 DFQATT and CDR2 SNEGSKA (reference sequence). The V end was cut by 7 bases, the J end by 1 base, with 12 bases between. This CDR3 has 13 residues. Here the CDR3 reads CSVIDIGTDTQYF. The CDR3 nucleotides are TGCAGTGTCATCGACATAGGCACAGATACGCAGTATTTT.

The chain's CDR3 is CATSSGTGRSEPEAFF. The CDR3 nucleotides are TGTGCCACCAGCAGTGGTACCGGGAGGTCCGAACCTGAAGCTTTCTTT. The chain recombines TRBV15 with TRBJ1-1; D gene uncertain. The CDR3 is 16 residues long. With 3 bases removed from V and 6 bases from J, the gap between germline ends came to 20 bases. The germline gives CDR1 LNHNV, CDR2 YYDKDF (reference sequence).

The chain links TRBV2 to TRBJ2-7; TRBD2 matches 7 bases. The CDR3 loop spans 14 amino acids. Trimming removed 7 bases from V and 4 bases from J; junction bases left unmatched: 10. CDR1 SNHLY and CDR2 FYNNEI come from the germline V gene. Written as DNA, the CDR3 is TGTGCCAGCACTGTGGACCCGGGGGGTTACGAGCAGTACTTC. Protein sequence: CASTVDPGGYEQYF.

The rearrangement joins TRBV5-1 to TRBJ2-5; D not resolved. The CDR3 extends over 16 amino acids. The germline V gene has CDR1 SGHRS and CDR2 YFSETQ. With 0 bases removed from V and 11 bases from J, the gap between germline ends came to 23 bases. In nucleotides, the CDR3 is TGCGCCAGCAGCTTGGCCAGGCTACAAGAGTTCAATGAGCAGTACTTC. It yields the protein CASSLARLQEFNEQYF.

The rearrangement uses TRBV7-9 and TRBJ2-6, with 8 bases that match TRBD2. J was trimmed by 4 bases and V by 1 base; bases with no gene match: 6. Germline values: CDR1 SEHNR, CDR2 FQNEAQ (reference sequence). The CDR3 loop spans 17 amino acids. Written as DNA, the CDR3 is TGTGCCAGCAGCTTAGACAGCGGGAGACTAGGGGCCAACGTCCTGACTTTC. Its protein product is CASSLDSGRLGANVLTF.

This clonotype was seen once. This sequence joins TRBV29-1 and TRBJ2-5; 12 nucleotides agree with TRBD2. J lost 3 bases, V lost 4 bases, and 9 bases had no gene match. Per the germline V gene, CDR1 is SQVTM and CDR2 is ANQGSEA. The CDR3 extends over 16 amino acids. CDR3 nucleotide sequence: TGCAGCGTTGCCCTAACTAGCGGGGGGCCCAAAGAGACCCAGTACTTC. Amino acids: CSVALTSGGPKETQYF.

CDR3 DNA: TGTGCCAGCAGCGTAGATCCCGCTTACAATGAGCAGTTCTTC. Its translation is CASSVDPAYNEQFF. The chain uses TRBV7-2 and TRBJ2-1, with D unresolved. Germline lookup yields CDR1 SGHTA and CDR2 FQGNSA. V lost 5 bases and J lost 4, with 12 bases in between. The CDR3 extends over 14 amino acids.

The chain recombines TRBV11-3 with TRBJ2-1; 8 bases match TRBD2. Trimming took 1 base from V and 2 from J; bases not matched to a gene: 13. CDR1 and CDR2 from the germline V gene are SGHNT and YENEEA. This CDR3 is built from 19 residues. CDR3 sequence (DNA): TGTGCCAGCAGCTTAGGTAGCGGGATAGATCGGGGGACCTACAATGAGCAGTTCTTC. It specifies CASSLGSGIDRGTYNEQFF.

A note on this clonotype: Its ends do not fully match the called genes, so a read error is possible. V is TRBV20-1 and J is TRBJ1-1; the D gene is possibly TRBD1 (6 bases). This CDR3 contains 14 residues. The germline CDR1 and CDR2 sequences are DFQATT and SNEGSKA (reference sequence). DNA for the CDR3: TGCAGTGCTAGTGCTCCGGGACGGGACACTGCAGCTTTCTTT. Its translation is CSASAPGRDTAAFF.

As to this clonotype: Given a much more abundant clone one base away, this may be a read error. The CDR3 DNA is TGCAGTCCTAGAAGTCAAAACAATGAGCAGTTCTTC. It encodes CSPRSQNNEQFF. This rearrangement joins TRBV20-1 to TRBJ2-1; D is unresolved. CDR3 length equals 12 residues. Germline V gene data show CDR1 as DFQATT and CDR2 as SNEGSKA (reference sequence).

This clonotype was observed a few times. V is TRBV6-2 or TRBV6-3 and J is TRBJ2-7; TRBD2 matches 9 bases. V was clipped by 0 bases and J by 1 base; unmatched bases: 13. The CDR3 has 19 residues. Germline CDR1 reads MNHEY; CDR2 reads SVGEGT. The CDR3 loop is CASSYSGLAGTFPSYEQYF. The CDR3 nucleotides read TGTGCCAGCAGTTACTCGGGGCTAGCGGGGACCTTTCCTTCCTACGAGCAGTACTTC.

The chain has TRBV9 and TRBJ2-1; the match to TRBD2 covers 7 bases. Near its end, the DNA agrees better with TRBJ2-7, so the J call may be wrong. This CDR3 spans 16 amino acids. Germline values: CDR1 SGDLS, CDR2 YYNGEE. The CDR3 is CASSVGGGGPYNEQYF. DNA for the CDR3: TGTGCCAGCAGCGTAGGTGGGGGAGGGCCGTACAATGAGCAGTACTTC.

A remark on this clonotype: A much larger clone is a single base away; this may be a read error. The chain has TRBV10-3 and TRBJ2-1; TRBD2 aligns across 8 bases. The CDR3 consists of 16 residues. Germline V CDR1 and CDR2: ENHRY, SYGVKD. The CDR3 coding sequence is TGTGCCGTCAGTGAGTCGGAGCGGGAGCGCTACAATGAGCAGTTCTTC. Protein: CAVSESERERYNEQFF.

A few counts support this clonotype. The J gene is TRBJ2-5, the V gene TRBV5-1; 9 bases line up with TRBD2. The CDR3 sequence is 15 residues long. From germline, CDR1 is SGHRS and CDR2 YFSETQ. The trim removed 0 bases at V and 6 bases at J, leaving 6 bases unmatched. The CDR3 sequence is CASSLEAGGPKTQYF. As DNA, the CDR3 is TGCGCCAGCAGCTTGGAGGCGGGAGGGCCTAAGACCCAGTACTTC. The variable domain in full, with the rest retrieved from reference TRBV5-1 and TRBJ2-5, is KAGVTQTPRYLIKTRGQQVTLSCSPISGHRSVSWYQQTPGQGLQFLFEYFSETQRNKGNFPGRFSGRQFSNSRSEMNVSTLELGDSALYLCASSLEAGGPKTQYFGPGTRLLVL.

This clonotype came up many times. The chain combines TRBV3-1 with TRBJ2-3; D is perhaps TRBD2 (6 bases). Germline V gene lookup returns CDR1 LGHDT and CDR2 YNNKEL (reference sequence). V lost 3 bases and J lost 5, with 9 bases in between. CDR3 length: 13 amino acids. The CDR3 DNA is TGTGCCAGCAGCCAGGCGACTAGAGATACGCAGTATTTT. Amino acid sequence: CASSQATRDTQYF.

The CDR3 bases are TGCAGTGCTAGAGATAGAAAACTAGCGGGGGGGGTTACGCAGTATTTT. Amino acid sequence: CSARDRKLAGGVTQYF. The genes are TRBV20-1 and TRBJ2-3; 13 bases are shared with TRBD2. CDR3 size: 16 residues. Germline V lookup: CDR1 DFQATT, CDR2 SNEGSKA (reference sequence). J was trimmed by 8 bases and V by 0 bases; bases with no gene match: 8.

The chain is built from TRBV24-1 and TRBJ2-2, with D perhaps matching TRBD2 (5 bases). Trimming removed 6 bases from V and 7 bases from J, with 14 bases in between. The CDR3 length is 14 residues. Germline V gene sequence: CDR1 KGHDR, CDR2 SFDVKD. CDR3 protein: CATSKTDFLGELFF. The CDR3 DNA is TGTGCCACCAGTAAGACGGACTTCCTCGGGGAGCTGTTTTTT.

The chain carries TRBV7-3 and TRBJ2-7; TRBD2 might be the D (6 bases). Trimming removed 0 bases at V and 4 bases at J, with 16 bases between. This CDR3 spans 16 amino acids. Germline loops: CDR1 SGHTA, CDR2 FQGTGA. The CDR3: CASSLTSGEKPYEQYF. The DNA of the CDR3 is TGTGCCAGCAGCTTAACGTCGGGGGAAAAACCGTACGAGCAGTACTTC.

To note about this clonotype: One junction end disagrees with the germline gene, perhaps due to a read error. The chain is built from TRBV5-8 and TRBJ2-4, with 9 bases identical to TRBD2. The CDR3 runs 16 residues. CDR1 and CDR2 from the germline V gene are SGHTS and YDEGEE. The CDR3 DNA reads as TGTACCAGCATGGCGGGGGGGCCCCCGAGCTACAATGAGCAGTACTTC. Its translation: CTSMAGGPPSYNEQYF.

The chain recombines TRBV6-1 with TRBJ2-5; D gene unclear. The CDR3 has 15 amino acids. Trimming removed 3 bases at V and 1 base at J, with 12 bases between. Germline assignment: CDR1 MNHNS and CDR2 SASEGT. The CDR3 protein is CASSDNSRSQETQYF. DNA of the CDR3: TGTGCCAGCAGTGATAACTCTAGATCCCAAGAGACCCAGTACTTC.

The chain recombines TRBV18 with TRBJ2-3; weak D call: TRBD2 (5 bases). From germline, CDR1 is KGHSH and CDR2 LQKENI. Trimming cost V 2 bases and J 2 bases, with 11 bases left between them. The CDR3 contains 15 residues. The CDR3 sequence: CASSPKAVSTDTQYF. The DNA of the CDR3 is TGTGCCAGCTCACCAAAAGCGGTATCCACAGATACGCAGTATTTT.

J is TRBJ1-5 and V is TRBV29-1; 9 nucleotides agree with TRBD1. Germline V gene data show CDR1 as SQVTM and CDR2 as ANQGSEA. V lost 4 bases, J lost 6 bases, and 7 bases stayed unmatched. CDR3 size: 14 residues. The CDR3 reads CSVGGGQGSQPQHF. The DNA for the CDR3 is TGCAGCGTTGGAGGGGGACAGGGAAGTCAGCCCCAGCATTTT.

This clonotype is a singleton in its sample. The chain joins TRBV14 to TRBJ2-7; D is undetermined. Germline CDR1 is SGHDN and CDR2 is FVKESK. V lost 2 bases and J 0 bases, leaving 11 bases between the germline ends. The CDR3 is 15 residues long. The CDR3 DNA is TGTGCCAGCAGCCAAAGTAACGGTGTCTCCTACGAGCAGTACTTC. Encoded protein: CASSQSNGVSYEQYF.

In its sample, this clonotype was seen many times. This sequence joins TRBV6-2 or TRBV6-3 and TRBJ2-7, with 9 bases that match TRBD1. Germline values: CDR1 MNHEY, CDR2 SVGEGT. With 2 bases clipped from V and 5 bases from J, the junction kept 4 bases outside the gene matches. CDR3 length equals 14 residues. The CDR3 reads CASSYVDRGDEQYF. DNA for the CDR3: TGTGCCAGCAGTTACGTGGACAGGGGCGACGAGCAGTACTTC.

This chain connects TRBV4-2 to TRBJ2-3; tentative D call: TRBD2 (6 bases). This CDR3 contains 16 residues. V lost 1 base to trimming and J lost 1 base, with 12 bases between them. Per germline, CDR1 LGHNA and CDR2 YNFKEQ. The chain's CDR3 is CASSQGGGIGTDTQYF. The CDR3 DNA sequence: TGTGCCAGCAGCCAAGGTGGCGGGATTGGCACAGATACGCAGTATTTT.